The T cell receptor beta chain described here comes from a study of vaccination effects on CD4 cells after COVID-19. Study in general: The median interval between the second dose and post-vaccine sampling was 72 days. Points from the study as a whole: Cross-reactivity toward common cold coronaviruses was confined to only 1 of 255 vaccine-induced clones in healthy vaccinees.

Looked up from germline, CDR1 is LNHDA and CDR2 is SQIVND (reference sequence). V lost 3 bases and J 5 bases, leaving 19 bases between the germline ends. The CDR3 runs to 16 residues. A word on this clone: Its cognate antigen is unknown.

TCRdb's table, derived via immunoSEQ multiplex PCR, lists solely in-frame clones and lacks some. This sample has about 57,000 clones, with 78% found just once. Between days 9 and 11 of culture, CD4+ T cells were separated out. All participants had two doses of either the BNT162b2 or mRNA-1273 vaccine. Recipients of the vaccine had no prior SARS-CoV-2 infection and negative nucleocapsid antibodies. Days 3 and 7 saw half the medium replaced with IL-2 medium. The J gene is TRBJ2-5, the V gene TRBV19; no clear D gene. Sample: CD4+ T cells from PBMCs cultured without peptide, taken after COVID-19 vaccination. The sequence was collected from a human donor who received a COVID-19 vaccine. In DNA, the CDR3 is TGTGCCAGTAGTATTGCTGGCACCCTCGGTGGGGAGACCCAGTACTTC. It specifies CASSIAGTLGGETQYF.